The 18 T cell receptor beta chains below were found in one sample sequenced in a study of blood T cell repertoires in COVID-19. TCRdb's table, derived via immunoSEQ multiplex PCR, lists solely in-frame clones and lacks some. The sample comprises around 110,000 clones, about nine tenths of which are singletons, and under 2% rests with the top ten. What was sequenced was peripheral blood. The receptors originated from a human donor with active COVID-19. The donor label of this sample is uncertain.

This clone was seen more than once but under ten times. CDR3 residues: CATSDPNQPQHF. CDR3 DNA sequence: TGTGCCACCAGTGATCCTAATCAGCCCCAGCATTTT. The chain combines TRBV24-1 with TRBJ1-5, with D unresolved. The CDR3 runs to 12 residues. Germline assignment: CDR1 KGHDR and CDR2 SFDVKD. V lost 3 bases to trimming and J lost 4 bases, with 3 bases between them.

V usage is TRBV7-9 and J usage is TRBJ2-3; D remains ambiguous. The germline V and J ends were trimmed by 4 bases and 2 bases, with 4 bases remaining between them. Germline lookup yields CDR1 SEHNR and CDR2 FQNEAQ (reference sequence). The CDR3 covers 12 residues. CDR3 nucleotide sequence: TGTGCCAGCAGCTCCTTCACAGATACGCAGTATTTT. Translating it yields CASSSFTDTQYF.

The chain joins TRBV27 to TRBJ2-7; 10 positions match TRBD1. CDR1 and CDR2 from the germline V gene are MNHEY and SMNVEV (reference sequence). Trimming cost V 6 bases and J 6 bases; bases outside gene matches: 8. The CDR3 runs 14 residues. As DNA, the CDR3 is TGTGCCAGCAGCCCTGGGACAGGGGTCGGCGAGCAGTACTTC. This translates into CASSPGTGVGEQYF.

The chain combines TRBV10-2 with TRBJ2-7; TRBD2 matches at 9 bases. The germline V gene has CDR1 WSHSY and CDR2 SAAADI. V trimming: 6 bases; J trimming: 0 bases; junction bases outside the gene matches: 6. There are 15 residues in the CDR3. CDR3 residues: CASSIAGVVSYEQYF. CDR3 DNA: TGCGCCAGCAGCATAGCGGGGGTCGTCTCCTACGAGCAGTACTTC.

CDR3 amino acids: CAIRPGGEGYEQYF. The CDR3 coding sequence is TGTGCCATCAGGCCGGGGGGTGAGGGCTACGAGCAGTACTTC. V usage is TRBV10-3 and J usage is TRBJ2-7, with 7 bases that match TRBD2. The V and J ends lost 6 bases and 3 bases, in that order; junction bases with no gene match: 8. The CDR3 is 14 residues long. Germline V gives CDR1 ENHRY, CDR2 SYGVKD.

CDR3 coding DNA: TGTGCCAGCAGCGAGACAGGGGGCACTGAAGCTTTCTTT. As protein: CASSETGGTEAFF. The chain joins TRBV2 to TRBJ1-1; 9 bases are shared with TRBD1. Germline CDR1 and CDR2: SNHLY and FYNNEI. This CDR3 spans 13 amino acids. Losses at the gene ends were 6 bases for V and 4 bases for J; bases not matched to a gene: 3.

The rearrangement joins TRBV6-5 to TRBJ2-7, with a weak D call TRBD2 (6 bases). The germline V gene has CDR1 MNHEY and CDR2 SVGAGI. V shed 4 bases and J shed 0 bases, with 13 bases lying between them. This CDR3 is built from 15 residues. The chain's CDR3 is CASSSVSGSSYEQYF. The CDR3 nucleotides are TGTGCCAGCAGTTCGGTTTCCGGGAGCTCCTACGAGCAGTACTTC.

The chain has TRBV11-2 and TRBJ2-3; tentative D call: TRBD1 (5 bases). This CDR3 is 15 amino acids long. V dropped 0 bases and J dropped 3 bases, with 10 bases sitting between them. The V gene's germline CDR1 is SGHAT and CDR2 FQNNGV. CDR3 sequence (DNA): TGTGCCAGCAGCTTAGATCGCCAGGGAACAGATACGCAGTATTTT. Its protein product is CASSLDRQGTDTQYF.

This chain connects TRBV10-3 to TRBJ2-2; tentatively, D is TRBD1 (5 bases). This CDR3 is built from 16 residues. In germline, CDR1 is ENHRY, CDR2 SYGVKD. With 3 bases removed from V and 6 bases from J, the gap between germline ends came to 17 bases. The CDR3 loop is CAISDRRGSLPGELFF. CDR3 nucleotide sequence: TGTGCCATCAGTGATAGAAGGGGCAGTCTTCCCGGGGAGCTGTTTTTT.

This chain links TRBV7-6 with TRBJ2-7; D might be TRBD2 (6 bases). V dropped 4 bases and J dropped 0 bases, with 13 bases sitting between them. The CDR3 sequence is 15 residues long. CDR1 and CDR2 (germline): SGHVS, FNYEAQ. CDR3 region: CASSSTGVSSYEQYF. CDR3 nucleotide sequence: TGTGCCAGCAGCTCAACGGGGGTTAGCTCCTACGAGCAGTACTTC.

The genes are TRBV2 and TRBJ2-7; TRBD1 aligns across 7 bases. Germline V CDR1 and CDR2: SNHLY, FYNNEI. J was trimmed by 2 bases and V by 10 bases; bases with no gene match: 11. This CDR3 region has 14 residues. In nucleotides, the CDR3 is TGTGCCACCACCGGGACAGTAGAACCCTACGAGCAGTACTTC. Its translation: CATTGTVEPYEQYF.

The genes are TRBV6-5 and TRBJ1-2; 10 bases match TRBD1. CDR3 size: 14 residues. Germline V gives CDR1 MNHEY, CDR2 SVGAGI. V shed 6 bases, J shed 4 bases, and the junction held 5 bases outside the gene matches. The CDR3 protein is CASRTGGEGYGYTF. The CDR3 bases are TGTGCCAGCAGGACAGGGGGCGAGGGCTATGGCTACACCTTC.

This clone has a single count. The V gene is TRBV6-4, the J gene TRBJ2-3; TRBD2 is a possible D gene (6 bases). Per germline, CDR1 MRHNA and CDR2 SNTAGT. The CDR3 sequence is 14 residues long. Trimming took 2 bases from V and 4 from J, leaving 10 bases between them. This CDR3 is CASSDGDSSDTQYF. In DNA, the CDR3 is TGTGCCAGCAGTGACGGGGACTCCTCAGATACGCAGTATTTT.

The J gene is TRBJ1-2, the V gene TRBV28, with D unresolved. Germline-derived CDR1 and CDR2 are MDHEN and SYDVKM. The length of the CDR3 is 13 residues. The ends were cut back, 6 bases at V and 2 bases at J, with 10 bases in the middle. In nucleotides, the CDR3 is TGTGCCAGCAGACGGTCCGGGAACTATGGCTACACCTTC. It encodes CASRRSGNYGYTF.

The rearrangement links TRBV6-2 or TRBV6-3 to TRBJ2-3; 7 nucleotides match TRBD1. Germline-derived CDR1 and CDR2 are MNHEY and SVGEGT. The CDR3 has 14 residues. The trim removed 4 bases at V and 6 bases at J, leaving 7 bases unmatched. The CDR3, as DNA: TGTGCCAGCAGTTTCCGAGGGGGCTCCGATACGCAGTATTTT. It yields the protein CASSFRGGSDTQYF.

This clone has a single count. This chain uses TRBV6-2 or TRBV6-3 with TRBJ1-1, with 7 bases aligning to TRBD1. There are 12 residues in the CDR3. Germline values: CDR1 MNHEY, CDR2 SVGEGT. The V gene end was trimmed by 6 bases and the J gene end by 6 bases; junction bases not matched to a gene: 4. DNA of the CDR3: TGTGCCAGCAGCAGACAGGGCGCTGAAGCTTTCTTT. Translated: CASSRQGAEAFF.

The V gene is TRBV10-2, the J gene TRBJ2-3, with D maybe TRBD1 (7 bases). This CDR3 has 15 amino acids. From germline, CDR1 is WSHSY and CDR2 SAAADI. The V and J ends lost 4 bases and 0 bases respectively, with 11 bases between them. CDR3 loop: CASSGSGGSTDTQYF. The CDR3 DNA reads as TGCGCCAGCAGTGGCTCAGGGGGGAGCACAGATACGCAGTATTTT.

The chain combines TRBV4-1 with TRBJ2-5; D is unresolved. The length of the CDR3 is 14 residues. V gave up 1 base and J gave up 5 bases, with 11 bases separating them. CDR1 MGHRA and CDR2 YSYEKL come from the germline V gene. The CDR3 spells CASSQGQARETQYF. The CDR3 nucleotides read TGCGCCAGCAGCCAAGGGCAGGCCCGGGAGACCCAGTACTTC.